This T cell receptor beta chain originates from a study of shared clonotypes between healthy human individuals. For the study at large: CD4 naive and memory got three plates each, CD8 naive two, CD8 memory one.

Using immunoSEQ multiplex PCR, the repertoire was profiled, and TCRdb retains in-frame clones only, with some absent. The table shows over 2 million clones, with less than 95% occurring only once. None of the donors, who were healthy HIV-negative adults, had recently had acute infections or vaccinations. In the CD4+ fraction, cells were divided into CD45RA+ naive and CD45RA-negative memory subsets. This clone was seen a few times. Material for sequencing was naive CD4+ T cells from PBMCs. Subset given: CD45RA+ positively selected. This receptor was obtained from a man between 18 and 29 years old in good health. Some clones in this sample may be carry-over from other donors' samples.

The chain's CDR3 is CASSLSVAGEEAFF. DNA for the CDR3: TGCGCCAGCAGCTTAAGTGTGGCAGGGGAGGAAGCTTTCTTT. V gene TRBV5-1 combines with J gene TRBJ1-1; possible D gene TRBD1, 6 bases. V lost 2 bases to trimming and J lost 8 bases, with 16 bases between them. Per germline, CDR1 SGHRS and CDR2 YFSETQ. The CDR3 sequence is 14 residues long.